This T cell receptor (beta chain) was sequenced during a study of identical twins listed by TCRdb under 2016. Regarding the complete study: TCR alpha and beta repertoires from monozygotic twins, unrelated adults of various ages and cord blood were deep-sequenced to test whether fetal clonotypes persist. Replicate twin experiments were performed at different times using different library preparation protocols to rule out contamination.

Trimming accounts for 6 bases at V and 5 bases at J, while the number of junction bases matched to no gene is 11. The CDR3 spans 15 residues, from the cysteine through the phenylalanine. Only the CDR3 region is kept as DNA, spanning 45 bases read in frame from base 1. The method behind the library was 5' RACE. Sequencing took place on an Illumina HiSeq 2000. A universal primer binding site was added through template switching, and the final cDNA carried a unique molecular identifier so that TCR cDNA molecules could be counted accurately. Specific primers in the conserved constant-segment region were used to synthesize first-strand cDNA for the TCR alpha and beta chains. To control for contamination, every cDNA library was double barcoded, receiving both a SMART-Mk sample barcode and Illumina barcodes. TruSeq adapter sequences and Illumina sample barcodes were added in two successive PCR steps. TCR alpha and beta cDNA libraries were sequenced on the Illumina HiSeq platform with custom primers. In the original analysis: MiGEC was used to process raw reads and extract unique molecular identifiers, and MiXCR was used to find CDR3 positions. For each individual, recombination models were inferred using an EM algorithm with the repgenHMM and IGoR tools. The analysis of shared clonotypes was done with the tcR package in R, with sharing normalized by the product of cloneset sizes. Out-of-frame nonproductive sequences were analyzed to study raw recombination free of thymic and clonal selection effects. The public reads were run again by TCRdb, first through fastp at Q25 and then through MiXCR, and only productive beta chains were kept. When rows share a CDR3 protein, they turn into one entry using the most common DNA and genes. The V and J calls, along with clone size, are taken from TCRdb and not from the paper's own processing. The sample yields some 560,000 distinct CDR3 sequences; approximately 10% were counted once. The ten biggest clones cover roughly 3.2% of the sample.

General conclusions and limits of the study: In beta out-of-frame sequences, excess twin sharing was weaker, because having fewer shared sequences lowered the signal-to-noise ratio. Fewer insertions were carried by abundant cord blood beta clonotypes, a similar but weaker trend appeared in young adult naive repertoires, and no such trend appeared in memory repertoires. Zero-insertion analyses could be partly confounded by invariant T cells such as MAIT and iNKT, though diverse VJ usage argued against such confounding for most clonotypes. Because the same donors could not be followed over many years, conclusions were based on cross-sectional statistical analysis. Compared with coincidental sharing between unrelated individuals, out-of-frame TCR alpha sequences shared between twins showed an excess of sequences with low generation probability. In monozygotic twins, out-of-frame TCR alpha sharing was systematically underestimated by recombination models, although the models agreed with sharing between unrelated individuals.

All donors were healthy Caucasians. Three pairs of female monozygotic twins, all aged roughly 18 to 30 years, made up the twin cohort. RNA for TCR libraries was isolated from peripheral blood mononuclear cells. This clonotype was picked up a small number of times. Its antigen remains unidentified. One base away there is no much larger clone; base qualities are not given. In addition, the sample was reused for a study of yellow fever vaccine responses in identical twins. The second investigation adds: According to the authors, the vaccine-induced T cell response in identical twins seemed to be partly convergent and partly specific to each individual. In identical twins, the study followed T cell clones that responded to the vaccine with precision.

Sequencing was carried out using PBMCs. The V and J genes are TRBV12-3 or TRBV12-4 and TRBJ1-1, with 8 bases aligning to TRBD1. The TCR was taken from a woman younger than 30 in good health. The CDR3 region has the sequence CASSYPTGAKTEAFF. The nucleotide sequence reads TGTGCCAGCAGCTACCCGACAGGGGCGAAAACTGAAGCTTTCTTT.